The clone carrying this TCR beta chain was seen a handful of times. Its antigen is not known. This entry belongs to a study of identical twins. CDR1 KGHSH and CDR2 LQKENI come from the germline V gene. The CDR3 is made up of 16 amino acids. V dropped 0 bases and J dropped 1; count of bases not matched to a gene: 1. Findings of the study overall: A cross-sectional statistical analysis, not follow-up of the same donors, supported the conclusions. The abundant beta clonotypes from cord blood had fewer insertions, and memory repertoires had none of this.

TCRdb redid the calling of the 5' RACE reads with MiXCR, one entry per CDR3 protein. The sample shows more than 200,000 distinct CDR3 sequences, around an eighth of them seen only once. Sequencing input: memory (CD45RO+) T cells sorted from blood. This TCR derives from a woman under 30 in good health. The rearrangement joins TRBV18 to TRBJ2-2; 8 nucleotides line up with TRBD1. The CDR3 region is CASSPPGTGNTGELFF. The CDR3 DNA sequence: TGTGCCAGCTCACCACCCGGGACAGGGAACACCGGGGAGCTGTTTTTT.